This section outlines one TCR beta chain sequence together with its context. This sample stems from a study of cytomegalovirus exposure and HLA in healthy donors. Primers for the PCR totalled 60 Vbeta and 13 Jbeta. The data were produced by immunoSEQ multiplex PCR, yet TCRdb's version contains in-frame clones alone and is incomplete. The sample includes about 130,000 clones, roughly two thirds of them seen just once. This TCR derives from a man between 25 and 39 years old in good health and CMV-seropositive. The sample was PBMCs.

The DNA for the CDR3 is TGTGCCAGAACCCCCCGCGGGGACAATCAGCCCCAGCATTTT. It translates to CARTPRGDNQPQHF. The chain uses TRBV7-5 and TRBJ1-5. TRBV7-5 is annotated as a pseudogene. The CDR3 runs to 14 residues.